The 29 T cell receptor beta chains in this list originate from one sample, sequenced in a study of cytomegalovirus exposure and HLA in healthy donors. The primer mix had 60 Vbeta and 13 Jbeta primers. Sequenced by immunoSEQ multiplex PCR; TCRdb stores in-frame clones only, minus some. The repertoire holds under 200,000 clones, 73% seen once, with 5% to 5.5% in the top ten. Sequenced sample: PBMCs. These receptors came from a woman between 18 and 29 years old in good health and CMV-seropositive.

The rearrangement uses TRBV28 and TRBJ1-6; D ambiguous. V lost 2 bases and J lost 6, with 5 bases in between. Germline V gene sequence: CDR1 MDHEN, CDR2 SYDVKM. This CDR3 has 13 amino acids. The CDR3 region is CASSLEGNSPLHF. In nucleotides, the CDR3 is TGTGCCAGCAGTTTAGAGGGTAATTCACCCCTCCACTTT.

This sequence joins TRBV30 and TRBJ1-3; perhaps TRBD1 as D (5 bases). CDR3 size: 14 residues. V lost 5 bases to trimming and J lost 8 bases, with 19 bases between them. The germline gives CDR1 GTSNPN, CDR2 SVGIG (reference sequence). The CDR3 region has the DNA TGTGCCTGGGGCGGGCCACCGGGGGTGGACACCATATATTTT. As protein: CAWGGPPGVDTIYF. The full variable domain, rest sourced from reference TRBV30 and TRBJ1-3, is SQTIHQWPATLVQPVGSPLSLECTVEGTSNPNLYWYRQAAGRGLQLLFYSVGIGQISSEVPQNLSASRPQDRQFILSSKKLLLSDSGFYLCAWGGPPGVDTIYFGEGSWLTVV.

This chain joins TRBV2 and TRBJ2-1; 9 bases line up with TRBD2. The germline V gene encodes CDR1 SNHLY and CDR2 FYNNEI. V lost 6 bases, J lost 7 bases, and 7 bases stayed unmatched. The CDR3 has 14 amino acids. CDR3 sequence: CASRSRTSENEQFF. Here the CDR3 DNA reads TGTGCCAGCAGGAGCCGGACTAGCGAGAATGAGCAGTTCTTC.

This sequence joins TRBV6-1 and TRBJ1-5, with TRBD1 as a possible D gene (6 bases). Trimming pared 7 bases from V and 5 bases from J, leaving 12 bases between. In germline, CDR1 is MNHNS, CDR2 SASEGT. The CDR3 is made up of 13 amino acids. Written as DNA, the CDR3 is TGTGCCAGCATCTCGACAGGAGATCAGCCCCAGCATTTT. Translated: CASISTGDQPQHF.

The CDR3 loop reads CARQSTGVGGTDTQYF. CDR3 nucleotides: TGTGCCAGGCAATCCACGGGGGTGGGTGGGACAGATACGCAGTATTTT. V is TRBV2 and J is TRBJ2-3; D may be TRBD2 (6 bases). Germline-derived CDR1 and CDR2 are SNHLY and FYNNEI. V was shortened by 9 bases and J by 3 bases, with 22 bases between the two germline ends. The CDR3 runs to 16 residues.

The chain carries TRBV19 and TRBJ2-5, with D tentatively TRBD2 (6 bases). Trimming removed 9 bases at V and 4 bases at J, with 15 bases between. CDR1 and CDR2 from the germline V gene are LNHDA and SQIVND (reference sequence). The CDR3 spans 13 residues. DNA of the CDR3: TGTGCCAGCCTAGAGACCGGGGGAGAGACCCAGTACTTC. Amino acids: CASLETGGETQYF.

J is TRBJ2-3 and V is TRBV5-1, with TRBD2 identical over 12 bases. Germline V lookup: CDR1 SGHRS, CDR2 YFSETQ. The CDR3 is 17 residues long. V lost 4 bases and J lost 4; bases outside the gene matches: 10. This CDR3 is CASSRLSSGGVSDTQYF. CDR3 nucleotides: TGCGCCAGCAGCCGACTGTCTAGCGGGGGGGTGTCAGATACGCAGTATTTT.

The rearrangement uses TRBV7-2 and TRBJ2-7; 7 positions match TRBD1. This CDR3 region has 12 residues. Per germline, CDR1 SGHTA and CDR2 FQGNSA. Trimming at V came to 8 bases and at J to 6 bases, leaving 7 bases not matched to a gene. Written as DNA, the CDR3 is TGTGCCAGCTCCTACAGGGGCAGCGAGCAGTACTTC. Translating it yields CASSYRGSEQYF.

The genes are TRBV30 and TRBJ1-1; D call uncertain. The CDR3 is 13 residues long. The ends were cut back, 3 bases at V and 1 base at J, with 9 bases in the middle. Germline V lookup: CDR1 GTSNPN, CDR2 SVGIG (reference sequence). The CDR3 nucleotides are TGTGCCTGGAGGGGCAGTTCGAACACTGAAGCTTTCTTT. Translated: CAWRGSSNTEAFF.

The chain carries TRBV7-8 and TRBJ2-3; perhaps TRBD1 as D (6 bases). The CDR3 extends over 16 amino acids. V lost 0 bases to trimming and J lost 1 base, with 11 bases between them. Germline V gives CDR1 SGHVS, CDR2 FQNEAQ. CDR3 protein: CASSLARAGGTDTQYF. In DNA, the CDR3 is TGTGCCAGCAGCTTAGCTAGGGCAGGGGGCACAGATACGCAGTATTTT.

This chain joins TRBV2 and TRBJ1-1; D is undetermined. Germline assignment: CDR1 SNHLY and CDR2 FYNNEI. Trimming removed 8 bases at V and 3 bases at J, with 13 bases between. The CDR3 extends over 13 amino acids. The CDR3 sequence: CASERLRDTEAFF. The CDR3 DNA sequence: TGTGCCAGCGAAAGGCTGCGGGACACTGAAGCTTTCTTT.

The rearrangement links TRBV7-2 to TRBJ2-1, with D possibly matching TRBD2 (7 bases). In germline, CDR1 is SGHTA, CDR2 FQGNSA. CDR3 size: 14 residues. The V end lost 3 bases, the J end lost 8 bases, and 14 bases lay between the germline ends. For the CDR3, the DNA is TGTGCCAGCAGCTTCGCTGGGGGGGCCGATGAGCAGTTCTTC. This codes for CASSFAGGADEQFF.

This clone was found once. The gene calls are TRBV4-1 and TRBJ2-5, with unresolved D. The J call is doubtful: the DNA matches TRBJ2-7 better. There are 13 residues in the CDR3. The germline gives CDR1 MGHRA, CDR2 YSYEKL. In DNA form, the CDR3 reads TGCGCCAGCAGCCAAGAACTATACTACGAGCAGTACTTC. Translating it yields CASSQELYYEQYF.

The rearrangement uses TRBV6-5 and TRBJ1-2, with 10 bases matching TRBD1. Unmatched junction bases numbered 11, after V lost 8 bases and J lost 5 bases. CDR3 length: 15 amino acids. Germline CDR1 MNHEY, CDR2 SVGAGI. CDR3 bases: TGTGCCAGCCGCCACGGGGGACAGGGGTATTATGGCTACACCTTC. Its protein is CASRHGGQGYYGYTF.

The chain employs TRBV10-3 and TRBJ2-1; D is undetermined. The CDR3 sequence is 12 residues long. The V gene lost 2 bases and the J gene lost 6 bases, with 5 bases spanning the gap. CDR1 ENHRY and CDR2 SYGVKD come from the germline V gene. CDR3 coding DNA: TGTGCCATCAGTGAGGGAGTCAATGAGCAGTTCTTC. Its translation is CAISEGVNEQFF.

In this sample, this clone turned up a few times. The chain employs TRBV6-6 and TRBJ2-1; weak D call: TRBD2 (5 bases). CDR1 and CDR2 (germline): MNHNY, SVGAGI (reference sequence). This CDR3 has 12 amino acids. Between the trimmed V and J ends, which lost 5 bases and 9 bases, there was a span of 11 bases. The CDR3 sequence: CASSAIRGEQFF. The CDR3 nucleotides are TGTGCCAGCAGTGCGATCCGGGGTGAGCAGTTCTTC.

The chain combines TRBV6-1 with TRBJ1-6; tentative D call: TRBD1 (5 bases). Germline V gene sequence: CDR1 MNHNS, CDR2 SASEGT. V was clipped by 2 bases and J by 0 bases, with 8 bases between them. The CDR3 is 16 residues long. The CDR3 region has the DNA TGTGCCAGCAGTGAAACGACAGCCTCCTATAATTCACCCCTCCACTTT. This translates into CASSETTASYNSPLHF.

This clone was detected only a few times. One end of the junction fails to match germline, which may point to a read error. V and J are TRBV7-7 and TRBJ2-7; no definite D call. Germline V gene data show CDR1 as SSHAT and CDR2 as FNYEAQ (reference sequence). The CDR3 extends over 14 amino acids. The CDR3 loop reads CASSSSMSSYEQYF. The CDR3 DNA follows: TGTGCTAGCAGCTCCTCTATGAGCTCCTACGAGCAGTACTTC.

The gene calls are TRBV6-6 and TRBJ1-2, with a possible D match to TRBD1 (6 bases). Germline CDR1 MNHNY, CDR2 SVGAGI (reference sequence). V lost 4 bases to trimming and J lost 5 bases, with 20 bases between them. There are 16 residues in the CDR3. CDR3 DNA: TGTGCCAGCAGTTCCGGGACAACCAGAGTCCCATATGGCTACACCTTC. Protein product: CASSSGTTRVPYGYTF.

CDR3 DNA sequence: TGTGCCAGCACCTCGCCTCGGACAACCAACACTGAAGCTTTCTTT. The encoded protein is CASTSPRTTNTEAFF. The chain couples TRBV7-2 to TRBJ1-1; D might be TRBD1 (5 bases). Between the trimmed V and J ends, which lost 7 bases and 2 bases, there was a span of 17 bases. The CDR3 length is 15 residues. Per germline, CDR1 SGHTA and CDR2 FQGNSA.

Only one count was recorded for this clone. The chain joins TRBV7-2 to TRBJ2-7; 8 bases are shared with TRBD2. With V trimmed by 2 bases and J by 7 bases, 10 bases remained unmatched. CDR3 length: 15 amino acids. Germline CDR1 SGHTA, CDR2 FQGNSA. CDR3 residues: CASSLKAGAPSEQYF. The CDR3 DNA is TGTGCCAGCAGCTTAAAAGCGGGGGCTCCCTCAGAGCAGTACTTC.

This rearrangement joins TRBV25-1 to TRBJ2-7, with 8 bases lining up with TRBD1. Looked up from germline, CDR1 is MGHDK and CDR2 is SYGVNS. The CDR3 loop spans 14 amino acids. V gave up 4 bases and J gave up 5 bases; unmatched junction bases: 7. CDR3 DNA sequence: TGTGCCAGCAGTGTCCGGGACAGGCTCGACGAGCAGTACTTC. Protein product: CASSVRDRLDEQYF.

The chain has TRBV7-2 and TRBJ1-4; D call uncertain. From germline, CDR1 is SGHTA and CDR2 FQGNSA. Trimming stripped 4 bases from V and 4 bases from J, with 13 bases between. The CDR3 has 15 residues. The CDR3 loop is CASSSREGINEKLFF. CDR3 nucleotide sequence: TGTGCCAGCAGCTCGCGGGAGGGTATTAATGAAAAACTGTTTTTT.

The chain combines TRBV7-2 with TRBJ1-2, with 7 bases aligning to TRBD1. This CDR3 has 16 residues. CDR1 SGHTA and CDR2 FQGNSA come from the germline V gene. V was clipped by 1 base and J by 8 bases; unmatched bases: 13. CDR3 DNA sequence: TGTGCCAGCAGCTTAGTGGGGACAGCGGAGCCTATAGGCTACACCTTC. It yields the protein CASSLVGTAEPIGYTF.

J is TRBJ2-4 and V is TRBV15, with D possibly being TRBD1 (6 bases). The CDR3 runs to 16 residues. Germline V lookup: CDR1 LNHNV, CDR2 YYDKDF (reference sequence). V lost 0 bases and J 3 bases, leaving 12 bases between the germline ends. The CDR3 DNA reads TGTGCCACCAGCAGAGATAACGGACAGCTCAAAAACATTCAGTACTTC. Translating it yields CATSRDNGQLKNIQYF.

This clone has a handful of counts. The chain uses TRBV29-1 and TRBJ1-1, with TRBD1 identical over 10 bases. The CDR3 sequence is 14 residues long. J lost 7 bases, V lost 6 bases, and 11 bases had no gene match. Germline V lookup: CDR1 SQVTM, CDR2 ANQGSEA. The chain's CDR3 is CSVAPRDRGLEAFF. In nucleotides, the CDR3 is TGCAGCGTAGCCCCCCGGGACAGGGGCCTTGAAGCTTTCTTT.

The chain uses TRBV2 and TRBJ1-2, with 9 positions matching TRBD1. CDR3 size: 14 residues. In germline, CDR1 is SNHLY, CDR2 FYNNEI. The ends lost 2 bases at V and 8 bases at J; junction bases unmatched: 6. CDR3 nucleotides: TGTGCCAGCAGTGAAACAGGGGGCGCAGAAGGCTACACCTTC. Its protein is CASSETGGAEGYTF.

This chain joins TRBV6-1 and TRBJ2-1; 11 nucleotides agree with TRBD2. The CDR3 spans 14 residues. From germline, CDR1 is MNHNS and CDR2 SASEGT. V was clipped by 8 bases and J by 3 bases; unmatched bases: 3. CDR3 nucleotide sequence: TGTGCCAGCCGTCTAGCGGGGGGCTACAATGAGCAGTTCTTC. Protein: CASRLAGGYNEQFF.

The chain is built from TRBV21-1 and TRBJ1-1. TRBV21-1 is assigned pseudogene status. This CDR3 is 10 amino acids long. In nucleotides, the CDR3 is TGTGCCCAATCGCGGAAGGTGGCTTTCTTT. Its translation: CAQSRKVAFF.